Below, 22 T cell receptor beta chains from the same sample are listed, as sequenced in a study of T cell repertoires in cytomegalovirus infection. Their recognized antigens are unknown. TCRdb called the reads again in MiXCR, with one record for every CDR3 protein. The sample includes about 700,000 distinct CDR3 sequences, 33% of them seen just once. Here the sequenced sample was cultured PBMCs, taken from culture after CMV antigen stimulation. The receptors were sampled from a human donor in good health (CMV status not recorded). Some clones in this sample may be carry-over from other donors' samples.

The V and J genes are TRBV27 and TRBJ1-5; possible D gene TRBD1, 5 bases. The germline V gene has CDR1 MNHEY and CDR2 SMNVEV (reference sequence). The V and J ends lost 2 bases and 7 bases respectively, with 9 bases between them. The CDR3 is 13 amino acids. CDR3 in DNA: TGTGCCAGCAGTTTACTTCCAGGGCAGCCCCAGCATTTT. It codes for CASSLLPGQPQHF.

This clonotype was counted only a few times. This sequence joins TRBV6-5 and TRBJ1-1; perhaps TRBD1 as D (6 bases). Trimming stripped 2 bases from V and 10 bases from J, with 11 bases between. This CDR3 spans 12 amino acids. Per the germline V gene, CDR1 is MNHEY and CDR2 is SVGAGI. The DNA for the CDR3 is TGTGCCAGCAGTTACGTCGGGGGCCGAGCTTTCTTT. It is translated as CASSYVGGRAFF.

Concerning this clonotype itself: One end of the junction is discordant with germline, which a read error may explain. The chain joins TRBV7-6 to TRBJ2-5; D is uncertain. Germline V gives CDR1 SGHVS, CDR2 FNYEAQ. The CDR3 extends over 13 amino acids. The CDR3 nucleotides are TGTGCTAGCAGCTCCATAGCCCAAGAGACCCAGTACTTC. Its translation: CASSSIAQETQYF.

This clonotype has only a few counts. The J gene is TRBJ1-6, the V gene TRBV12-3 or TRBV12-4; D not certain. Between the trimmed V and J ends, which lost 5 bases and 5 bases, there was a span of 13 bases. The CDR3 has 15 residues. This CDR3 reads CASSQRAGNNSPLHF. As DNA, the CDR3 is TGTGCCAGCAGTCAGAGGGCGGGAAATAATTCACCCCTCCACTTT.

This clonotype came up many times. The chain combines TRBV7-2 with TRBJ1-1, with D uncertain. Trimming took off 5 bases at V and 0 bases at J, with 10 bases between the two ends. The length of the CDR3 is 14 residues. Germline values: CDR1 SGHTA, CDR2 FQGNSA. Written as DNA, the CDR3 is TGTGCCAGCAGCCAGTCCAGGCTGAACACTGAAGCTTTCTTT. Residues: CASSQSRLNTEAFF.

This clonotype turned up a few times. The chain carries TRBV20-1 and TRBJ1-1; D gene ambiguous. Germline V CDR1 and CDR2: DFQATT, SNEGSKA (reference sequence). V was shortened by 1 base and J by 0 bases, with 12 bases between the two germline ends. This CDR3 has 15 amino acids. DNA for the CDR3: TGCAGTGCTAGAGGGGGAGGCTCCCTGAACACTGAAGCTTTCTTT. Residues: CSARGGGSLNTEAFF.

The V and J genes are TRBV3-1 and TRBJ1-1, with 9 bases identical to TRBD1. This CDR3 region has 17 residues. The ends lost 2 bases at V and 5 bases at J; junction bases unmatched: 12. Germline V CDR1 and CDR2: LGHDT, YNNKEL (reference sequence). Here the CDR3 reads CASSQNTGGSGGTEAFF. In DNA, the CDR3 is TGTGCCAGCAGCCAAAATACAGGGGGCAGTGGGGGTACTGAAGCTTTCTTT. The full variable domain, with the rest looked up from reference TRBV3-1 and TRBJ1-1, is DTAVSQTPKYLVTQMGNDKSIKCEQNLGHDTMYWYKQDSKKFLKIMFSYNNKELIINETVPNRFSPKSPDKAHLNLHINSLELGDSAVYFCASSQNTGGSGGTEAFFGQGTRLTVV.

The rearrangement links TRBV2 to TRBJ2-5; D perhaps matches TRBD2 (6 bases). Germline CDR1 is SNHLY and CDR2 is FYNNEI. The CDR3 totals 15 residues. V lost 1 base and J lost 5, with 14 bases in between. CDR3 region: CASSEGAGYPETQYF. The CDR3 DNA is TGTGCCAGCAGTGAAGGTGCGGGGTATCCGGAGACCCAGTACTTC.

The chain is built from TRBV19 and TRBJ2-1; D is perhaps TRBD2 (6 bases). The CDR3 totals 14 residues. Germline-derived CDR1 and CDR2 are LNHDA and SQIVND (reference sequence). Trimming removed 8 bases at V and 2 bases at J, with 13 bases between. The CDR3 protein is CASGLRGPYNEQFF. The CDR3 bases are TGTGCCAGTGGACTACGGGGTCCCTACAATGAGCAGTTCTTC.

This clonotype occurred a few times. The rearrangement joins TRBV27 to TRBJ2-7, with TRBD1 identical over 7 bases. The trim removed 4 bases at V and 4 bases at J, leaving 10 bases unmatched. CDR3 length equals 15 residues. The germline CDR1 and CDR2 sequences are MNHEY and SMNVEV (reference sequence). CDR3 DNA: TGTGCCAGCAGTTCCACCTCGAAGGGGGCTTACGAGCAGTACTTC. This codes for CASSSTSKGAYEQYF.

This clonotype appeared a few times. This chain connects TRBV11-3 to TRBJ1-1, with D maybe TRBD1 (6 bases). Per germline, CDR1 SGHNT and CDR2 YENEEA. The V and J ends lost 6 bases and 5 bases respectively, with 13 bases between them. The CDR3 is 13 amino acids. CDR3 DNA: TGTGCCAGCAGTCTGATCCAGGGGACTGAAGCTTTCTTT. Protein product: CASSLIQGTEAFF.

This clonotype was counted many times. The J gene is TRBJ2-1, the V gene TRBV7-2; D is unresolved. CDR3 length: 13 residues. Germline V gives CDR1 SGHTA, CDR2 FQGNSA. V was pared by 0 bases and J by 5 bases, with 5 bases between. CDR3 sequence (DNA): TGTGCCAGCAGCTTAGCGGAGAACAATGAGCAGTTCTTC. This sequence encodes CASSLAENNEQFF.

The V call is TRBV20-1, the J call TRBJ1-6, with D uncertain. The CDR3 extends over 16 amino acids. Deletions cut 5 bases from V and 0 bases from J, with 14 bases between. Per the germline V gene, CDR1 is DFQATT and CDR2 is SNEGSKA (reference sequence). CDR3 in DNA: TGCAGTGCTTTCCCATACACGAGCTCCTATAATTCACCCCTCCACTTT. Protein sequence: CSAFPYTSSYNSPLHF.

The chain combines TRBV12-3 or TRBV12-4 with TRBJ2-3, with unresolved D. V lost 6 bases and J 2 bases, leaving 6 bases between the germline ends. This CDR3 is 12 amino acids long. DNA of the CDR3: TGTGCCAGCAGAAAAAACACAGATACGCAGTATTTT. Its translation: CASRKNTDTQYF.

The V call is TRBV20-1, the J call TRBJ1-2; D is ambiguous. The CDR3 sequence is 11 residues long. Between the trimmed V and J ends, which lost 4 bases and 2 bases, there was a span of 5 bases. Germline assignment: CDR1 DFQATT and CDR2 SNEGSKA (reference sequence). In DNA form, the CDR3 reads TGCAGTGCTATAAAAAACTATGGCTACACCTTC. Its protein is CSAIKNYGYTF.

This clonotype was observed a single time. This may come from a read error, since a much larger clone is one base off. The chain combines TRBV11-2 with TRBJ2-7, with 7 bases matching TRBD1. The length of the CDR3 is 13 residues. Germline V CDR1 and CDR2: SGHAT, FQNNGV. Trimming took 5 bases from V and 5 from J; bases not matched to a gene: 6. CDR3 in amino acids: CASSPTGVDEQYF. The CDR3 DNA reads TGTGCCAGCAGCCCTACAGGGGTCGACGAGCAGTACTTC.

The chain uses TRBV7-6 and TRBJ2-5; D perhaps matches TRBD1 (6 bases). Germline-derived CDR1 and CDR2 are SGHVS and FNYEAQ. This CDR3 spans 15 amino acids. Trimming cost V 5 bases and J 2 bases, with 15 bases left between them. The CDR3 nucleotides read TGTGCCAGCAGCACTAGACAGGCGGGTCAAGAGACCCAGTACTTC. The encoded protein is CASSTRQAGQETQYF.

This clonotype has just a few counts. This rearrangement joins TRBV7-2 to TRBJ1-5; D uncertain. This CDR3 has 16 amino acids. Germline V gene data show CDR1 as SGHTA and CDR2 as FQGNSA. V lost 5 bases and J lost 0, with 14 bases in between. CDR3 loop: CASSLNAIYSNQPQHF. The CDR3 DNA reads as TGTGCCAGCAGCCTAAATGCGATTTATAGCAATCAGCCCCAGCATTTT.

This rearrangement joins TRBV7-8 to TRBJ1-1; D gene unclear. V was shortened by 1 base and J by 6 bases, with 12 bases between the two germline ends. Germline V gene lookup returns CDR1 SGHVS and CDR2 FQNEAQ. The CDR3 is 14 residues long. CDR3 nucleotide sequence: TGTGCCAGCAGCTTAGGTTCGGGTTACCCTGAAGCTTTCTTT. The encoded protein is CASSLGSGYPEAFF.

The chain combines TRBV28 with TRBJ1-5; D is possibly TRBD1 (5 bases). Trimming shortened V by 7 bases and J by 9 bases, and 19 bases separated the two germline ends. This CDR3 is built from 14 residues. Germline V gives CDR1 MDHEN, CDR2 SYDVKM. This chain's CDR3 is CASNLVAGPGPQHF. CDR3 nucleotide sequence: TGTGCCAGCAACCTGGTAGCGGGACCTGGGCCCCAGCATTTT.

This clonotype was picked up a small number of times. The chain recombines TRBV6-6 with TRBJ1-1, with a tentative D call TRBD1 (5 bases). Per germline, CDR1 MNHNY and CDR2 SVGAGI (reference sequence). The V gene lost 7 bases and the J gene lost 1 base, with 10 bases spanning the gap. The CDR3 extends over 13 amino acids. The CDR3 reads CASTQQANTEAFF. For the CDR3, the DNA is TGTGCCAGCACTCAACAGGCGAACACTGAAGCTTTCTTT.

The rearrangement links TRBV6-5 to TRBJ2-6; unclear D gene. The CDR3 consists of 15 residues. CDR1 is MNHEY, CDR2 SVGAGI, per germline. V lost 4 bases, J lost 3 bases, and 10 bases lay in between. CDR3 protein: CASSWAVSGANVLTF. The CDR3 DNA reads TGTGCCAGCAGTTGGGCTGTGAGTGGGGCCAACGTCCTGACTTTC.